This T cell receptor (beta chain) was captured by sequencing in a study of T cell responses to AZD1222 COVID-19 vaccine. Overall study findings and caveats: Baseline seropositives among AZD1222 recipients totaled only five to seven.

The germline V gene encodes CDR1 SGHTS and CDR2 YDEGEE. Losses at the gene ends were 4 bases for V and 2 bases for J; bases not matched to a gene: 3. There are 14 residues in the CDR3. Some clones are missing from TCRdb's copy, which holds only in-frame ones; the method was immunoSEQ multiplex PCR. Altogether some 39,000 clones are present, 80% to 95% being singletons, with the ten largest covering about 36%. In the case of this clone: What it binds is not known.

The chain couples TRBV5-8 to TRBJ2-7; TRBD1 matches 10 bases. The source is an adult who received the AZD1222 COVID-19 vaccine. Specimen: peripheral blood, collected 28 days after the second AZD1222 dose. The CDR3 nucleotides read TGTGCCAGCAGCGGGACAGGGGTAACCTACGAGCAGTACTTC. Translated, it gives CASSGTGVTYEQYF.